This TCR beta chain is from a study of OX40 agonist ivuxolimab in advanced cancers. Study-wide background: Ivuxolimab doses were 0.01, 0.1, 0.3, 1.5, 3 or 10 mg/kg every 2 weeks. There were three patients with partial responses, one having hepatocellular carcinoma and two cutaneous melanoma.

In the case of this clone: No antigen is known for it.

Clones were read by immunoSEQ multiplex PCR, and TCRdb kept only the in-frame ones, dropping some. The sample has approximately 41,000 clones, 87% seen once; the top ten hold approximately 35%. General study results and limits: The CD4+ and CD8+ T cells in the blood had expanded clonally by week 6 at 0.1 to 3.0 mg/kg.

CDR1 and CDR2 from the germline V gene are MNHNS and SASEGT. V lost 7 bases and J 2 bases, leaving 12 bases between the germline ends. CDR3 length: 14 residues. With autoimmune disease history or systemic immunosuppression, patients were excluded. The V and J genes are TRBV6-1 and TRBJ1-5; the D is unclear. Sequenced here: CD4+ or CD8+ T cells sorted from blood, sampled in a trial of the OX40 agonist ivuxolimab. The source is an adult with an advanced solid tumor such as melanoma, head and neck, liver or kidney cancer. This CDR3 reads CASTDLLGNQPQHF. The CDR3 coding sequence is TGTGCCAGCACCGATCTTTTGGGCAATCAGCCCCAGCATTTT.